This T cell receptor (beta chain) originates from a study of T cells in localized non-small cell lung cancer. General study results and limits: Across samples, adjacent lung featured a median around 60 of the top 100 tumor clones.

Clones were sequenced by immunoSEQ multiplex PCR, and TCRdb holds only the in-frame ones, with some missing. This table has roughly 3,000 clones, over 25% appearing once. The V gene's germline CDR1 is MDHEN and CDR2 SYDVKM. This CDR3 region has 13 residues. Trimming took off 4 bases at V and 4 bases at J, with 8 bases between the two ends. About this clone itself: No antigen is known for it.

The material sequenced was lung tumor tissue, taken before any cancer treatment. The J gene is TRBJ1-5, the V gene TRBV28; D not resolved. This clonotype was obtained from a woman aged 35 to 75 with stage I lung adenocarcinoma. The CDR3 DNA reads TGTGCCAGCAGTTCCCCGGTGAATCAGCCCCAGCATTTT. The encoded protein is CASSSPVNQPQHF.